This T cell receptor beta chain was sequenced during a study of cytomegalovirus exposure and HLA in healthy donors. The primer mix had 60 Vbeta and 13 Jbeta primers. TCRdb's copy holds only in-frame clones and misses some; the assay was immunoSEQ multiplex PCR. The data include 20,000 to 25,000 clones; the top ten clones carry 17%. The CDR3 has 15 amino acids. The ends were cut back, 0 bases at V and 4 bases at J, with 13 bases in the middle. Germline-derived CDR1 and CDR2 are SGDLS and YYNGEE. The chain links TRBV9 to TRBJ1-2; maybe TRBD1 (6 bases). The material sequenced was PBMCs. The TCR comes from a male donor in good health and CMV-seropositive. The CDR3 loop is CASSVDRARLYGYTF. The DNA of the CDR3 is TGTGCCAGCAGCGTAGACAGGGCGAGACTCTATGGCTACACCTTC.